The 5 T cell receptor beta chains below all came from one sample that was sequenced in a study of blood T cell repertoires in COVID-19. Sequencing used immunoSEQ multiplex PCR; TCRdb keeps in-frame clones, though not all of them. The profile covers 400,000 to 550,000 clones, with 87% appearing a single time and nearly 2% taken by the ten largest. The specimen sequenced was PBMCs or T cells enriched from blood (not recorded which). The receptors come from a woman younger than 35 with acute COVID-19.

The chain links TRBV5-1 to TRBJ1-2; D remains ambiguous. This CDR3 has 12 amino acids. Germline loops: CDR1 SGHRS, CDR2 YFSETQ. Trimming stripped 7 bases from V and 6 bases from J, with 13 bases between. CDR3 sequence: CASAKDYHGYTF. In nucleotides, the CDR3 is TGCGCCAGCGCAAAGGACTATCATGGCTACACCTTC.

The V and J genes are TRBV6-5 and TRBJ1-3; D perhaps matches TRBD1 (6 bases). Per the germline V gene, CDR1 is MNHEY and CDR2 is SVGAGI. This CDR3 has 15 residues. Trimming shortened V by 5 bases and J by 2 bases, and 13 bases separated the two germline ends. The chain's CDR3 is CASSTTGSPGNTIYF. CDR3 in DNA: TGTGCCAGCAGTACAACAGGGAGCCCTGGAAACACCATATATTTT.

The V and J genes are TRBV14 and TRBJ2-2; 11 positions agree with TRBD2. Trimming cost V 0 bases and J 3 bases; bases outside gene matches: 6. This CDR3 spans 18 amino acids. From germline, CDR1 is SGHDN and CDR2 FVKESK. CDR3 residues: CASSQETSGEVDTGELFF. As DNA, the CDR3 is TGTGCCAGCAGCCAAGAGACTAGCGGGGAGGTAGACACCGGGGAGCTGTTTTTT.

The chain combines TRBV6-5 with TRBJ1-2; 7 positions match TRBD1. Germline CDR1 MNHEY, CDR2 SVGAGI. The CDR3 sequence is 14 residues long. With V trimmed by 6 bases and J by 7 bases, 11 bases remained unmatched. The CDR3 protein is CASRPDREVGGYTF. CDR3 bases: TGTGCCAGCAGGCCCGACAGGGAAGTTGGTGGCTACACCTTC.

Regarding this clone: The sample contains more than one DNA sequence encoding this CDR3. V is TRBV7-2 and J is TRBJ2-3, with D possibly being TRBD2 (5 bases). V gave up 4 bases and J gave up 0 bases, with 8 bases separating them. Per germline, CDR1 SGHTA and CDR2 FQGNSA. The CDR3 sequence is 14 residues long. DNA of the CDR3: TGTGCCAGCAGCTCTGGACTGAGCACAGATACGCAGTATTTT. Protein: CASSSGLSTDTQYF.